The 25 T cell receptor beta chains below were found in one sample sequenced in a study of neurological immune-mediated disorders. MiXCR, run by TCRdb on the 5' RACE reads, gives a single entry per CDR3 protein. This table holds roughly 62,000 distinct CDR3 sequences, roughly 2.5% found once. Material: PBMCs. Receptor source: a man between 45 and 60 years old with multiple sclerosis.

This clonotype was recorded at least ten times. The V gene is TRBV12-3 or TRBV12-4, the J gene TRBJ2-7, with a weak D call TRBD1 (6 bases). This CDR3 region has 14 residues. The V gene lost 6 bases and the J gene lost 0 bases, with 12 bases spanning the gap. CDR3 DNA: TGTGCCAGCAGCACCGACAGGAGCTCCTACGAGCAGTACTTC. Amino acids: CASSTDRSSYEQYF.

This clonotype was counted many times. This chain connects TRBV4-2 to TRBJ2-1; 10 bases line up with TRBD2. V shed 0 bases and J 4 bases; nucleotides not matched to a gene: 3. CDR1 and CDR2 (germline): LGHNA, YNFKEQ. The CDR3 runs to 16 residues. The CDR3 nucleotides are TGTGCCAGCAGCCAAGATTTTAGCGGGGGGTACAATGAGCAGTTCTTC. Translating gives CASSQDFSGGYNEQFF.

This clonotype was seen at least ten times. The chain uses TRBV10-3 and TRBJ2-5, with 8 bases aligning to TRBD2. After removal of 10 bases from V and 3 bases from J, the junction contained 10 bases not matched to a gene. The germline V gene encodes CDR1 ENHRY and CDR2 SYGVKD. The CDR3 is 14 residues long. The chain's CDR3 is CATGGGALKETQYF. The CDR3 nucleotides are TGTGCCACGGGGGGGGGCGCGTTAAAAGAGACCCAGTACTTC.

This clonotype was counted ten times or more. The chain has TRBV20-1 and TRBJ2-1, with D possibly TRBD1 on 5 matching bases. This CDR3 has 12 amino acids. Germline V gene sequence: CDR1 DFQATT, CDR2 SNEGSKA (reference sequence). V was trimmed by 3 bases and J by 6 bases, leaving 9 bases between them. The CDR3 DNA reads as TGCAGTGCTAGCCGGACACGCAATGAGCAGTTCTTC. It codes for CSASRTRNEQFF.

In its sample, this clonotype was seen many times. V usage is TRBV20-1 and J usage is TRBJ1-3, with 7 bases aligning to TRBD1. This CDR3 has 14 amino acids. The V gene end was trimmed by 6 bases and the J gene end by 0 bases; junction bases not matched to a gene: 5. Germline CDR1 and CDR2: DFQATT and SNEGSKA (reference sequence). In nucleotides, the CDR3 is TGCAGTGCAGAAGGACAGGTCTCTGGAAACACCATATATTTT. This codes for CSAEGQVSGNTIYF.

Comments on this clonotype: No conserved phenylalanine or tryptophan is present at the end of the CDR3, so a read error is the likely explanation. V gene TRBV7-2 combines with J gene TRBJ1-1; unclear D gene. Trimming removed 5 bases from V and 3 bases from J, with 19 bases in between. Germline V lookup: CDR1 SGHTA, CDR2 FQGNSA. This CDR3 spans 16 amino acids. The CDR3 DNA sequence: TGTGCCAGCAGCCTCACCTTACGGGGTTGGGACACTGAAGCTTTCTGT. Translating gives CASSLTLRGWDTEAFC.

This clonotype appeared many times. DNA for the CDR3: TGCGCCAGCAGCCACCAACCTGGGGGCACAGATACGCAGTATTTT. It yields the protein CASSHQPGGTDTQYF. This chain connects TRBV5-1 to TRBJ2-3; no firm D call. V gave up 4 bases and J gave up 1 base, with 13 bases separating them. CDR1 and CDR2 (germline): SGHRS, YFSETQ. CDR3 length: 15 residues.

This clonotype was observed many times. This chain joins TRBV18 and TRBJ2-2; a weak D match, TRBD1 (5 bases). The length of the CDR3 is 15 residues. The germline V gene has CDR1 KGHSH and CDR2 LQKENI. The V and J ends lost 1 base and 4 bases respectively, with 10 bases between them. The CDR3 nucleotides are TGTGCCAGCTCACCACTCCAGGGAAGCACCGGGGAGCTGTTTTTT. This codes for CASSPLQGSTGELFF.

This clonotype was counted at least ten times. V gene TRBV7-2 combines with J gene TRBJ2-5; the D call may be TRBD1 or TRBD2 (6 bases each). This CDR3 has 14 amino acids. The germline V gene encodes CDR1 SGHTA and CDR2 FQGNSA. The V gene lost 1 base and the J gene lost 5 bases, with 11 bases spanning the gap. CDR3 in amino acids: CASSLDRGAETQYF. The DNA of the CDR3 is TGTGCCAGCAGCTTAGATAGGGGGGCGGAGACCCAGTACTTC.

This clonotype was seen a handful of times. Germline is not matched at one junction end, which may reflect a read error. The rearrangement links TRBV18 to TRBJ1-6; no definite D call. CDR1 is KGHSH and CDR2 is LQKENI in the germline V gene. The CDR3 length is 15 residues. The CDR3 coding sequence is TGTGCCAGCTCACCGGACCCGGTGGGGAACTCAACCCTCAACTTT. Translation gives CASSPDPVGNSTLNF.

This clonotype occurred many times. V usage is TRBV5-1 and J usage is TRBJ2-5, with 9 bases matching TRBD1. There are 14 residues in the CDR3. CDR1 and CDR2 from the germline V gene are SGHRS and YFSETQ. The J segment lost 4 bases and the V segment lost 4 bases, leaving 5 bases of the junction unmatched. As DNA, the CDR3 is TGCGCCAGCAGCACCCAGACAGGGGGAGAGACCCAGTACTTC. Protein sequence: CASSTQTGGETQYF. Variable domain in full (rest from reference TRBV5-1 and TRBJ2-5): KAGVTQTPRYLIKTRGQQVTLSCSPISGHRSVSWYQQTPGQGLQFLFEYFSETQRNKGNFPGRFSGRQFSNSRSEMNVSTLELGDSALYLCASSTQTGGETQYFGPGTRLLVL.

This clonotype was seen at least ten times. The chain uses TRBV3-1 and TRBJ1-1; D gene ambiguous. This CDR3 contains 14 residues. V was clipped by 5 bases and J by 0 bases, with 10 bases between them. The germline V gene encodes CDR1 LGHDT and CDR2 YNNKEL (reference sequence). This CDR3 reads CASSAQQLNTEAFF. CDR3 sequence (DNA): TGTGCCAGCAGCGCCCAACAGCTGAACACTGAAGCTTTCTTT.

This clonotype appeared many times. The CDR3 sequence is CASSKAKGDGYTF. The DNA for the CDR3 is TGTGCCAGCAGCAAAGCGAAGGGGGATGGCTACACCTTC. This chain links TRBV5-5 with TRBJ1-2; possibly TRBD1 for D (6 bases). Trimming stripped 4 bases from V and 6 bases from J, with 13 bases between. The CDR3 has 13 amino acids. CDR1 SGHKS and CDR2 YYEKEE come from the germline V gene (reference sequence).

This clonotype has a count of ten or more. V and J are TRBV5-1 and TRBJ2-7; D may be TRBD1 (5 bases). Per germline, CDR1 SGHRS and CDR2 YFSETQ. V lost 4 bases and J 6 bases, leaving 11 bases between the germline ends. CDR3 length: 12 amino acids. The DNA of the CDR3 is TGCGCCAGCAGCCGTCTTGGGGCCGAGCAGTACTTC. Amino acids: CASSRLGAEQYF.

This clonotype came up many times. For the CDR3, the DNA is TGCAGCGTTTCCGTTCGGGATAATTCACCCCTCCACTTT. Protein: CSVSVRDNSPLHF. The rearrangement links TRBV29-1 to TRBJ1-6; no definite D call. Deletions cut 5 bases from V and 5 bases from J, with 10 bases between. In germline, CDR1 is SQVTM, CDR2 ANQGSEA. This CDR3 spans 13 amino acids.

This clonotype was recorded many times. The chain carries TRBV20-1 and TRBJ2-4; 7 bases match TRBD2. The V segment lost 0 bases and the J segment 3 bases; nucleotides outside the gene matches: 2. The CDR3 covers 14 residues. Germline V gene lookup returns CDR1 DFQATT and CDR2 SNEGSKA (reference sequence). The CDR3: CSAREERGKNIQYF. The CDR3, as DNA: TGCAGTGCTAGAGAGGAGCGGGGCAAAAACATTCAGTACTTC.

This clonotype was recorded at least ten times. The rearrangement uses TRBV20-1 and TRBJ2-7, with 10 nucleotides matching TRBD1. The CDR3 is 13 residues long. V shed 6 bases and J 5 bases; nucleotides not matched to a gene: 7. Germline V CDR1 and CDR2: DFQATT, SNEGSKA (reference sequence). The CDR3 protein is CSAADRGQDEQYF. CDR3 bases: TGCAGTGCCGCCGACAGGGGGCAGGACGAGCAGTACTTC.

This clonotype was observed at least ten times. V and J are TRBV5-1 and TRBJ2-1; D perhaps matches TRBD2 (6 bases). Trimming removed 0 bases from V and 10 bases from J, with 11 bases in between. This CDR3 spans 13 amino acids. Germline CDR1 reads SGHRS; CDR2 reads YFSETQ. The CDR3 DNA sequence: TGCGCCAGCAGCTTGGTGGCTAGCGACGAGCAGTTCTTC. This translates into CASSLVASDEQFF.

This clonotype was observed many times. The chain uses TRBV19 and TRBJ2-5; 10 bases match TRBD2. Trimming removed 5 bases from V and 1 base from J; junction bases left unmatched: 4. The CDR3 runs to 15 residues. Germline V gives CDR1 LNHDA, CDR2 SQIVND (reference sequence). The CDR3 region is CASSRSGGAQETQYF. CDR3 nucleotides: TGTGCCAGTAGTCGGAGCGGGGGGGCCCAAGAGACCCAGTACTTC.

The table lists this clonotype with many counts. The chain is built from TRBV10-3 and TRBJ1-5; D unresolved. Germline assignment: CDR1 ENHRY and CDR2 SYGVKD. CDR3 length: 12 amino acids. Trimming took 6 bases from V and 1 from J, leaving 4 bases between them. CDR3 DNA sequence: TGTGCCATCAGGGACAGCAATCAGCCCCAGCATTTT. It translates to CAIRDSNQPQHF.

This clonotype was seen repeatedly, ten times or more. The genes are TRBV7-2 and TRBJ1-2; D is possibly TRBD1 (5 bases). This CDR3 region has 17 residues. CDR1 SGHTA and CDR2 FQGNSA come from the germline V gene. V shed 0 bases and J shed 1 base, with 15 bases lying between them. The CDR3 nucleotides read TGTGCCAGCAGCTTAGCGGGACGGGGGGGACTTAACTATGGCTACACCTTC. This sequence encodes CASSLAGRGGLNYGYTF. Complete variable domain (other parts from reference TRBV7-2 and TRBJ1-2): GAGVSQSPSNKVTEKGKDVELRCDPISGHTALYWYRQSLGQGLEFLIYFQGNSAPDKSGLPSDRFSAERTGGSVSTLTIQRTQQEDSAVYLCASSLAGRGGLNYGYTFGSGTRLTVV.

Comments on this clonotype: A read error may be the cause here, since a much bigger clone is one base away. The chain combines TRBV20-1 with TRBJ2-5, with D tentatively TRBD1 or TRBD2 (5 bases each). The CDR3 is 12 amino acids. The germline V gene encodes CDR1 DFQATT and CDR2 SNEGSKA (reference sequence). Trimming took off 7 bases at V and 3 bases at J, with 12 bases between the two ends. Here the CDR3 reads CSDSAREETQYF. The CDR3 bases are TGCAGTGATAGCGCCAGGGAAGAGACCCAGTACTTC.

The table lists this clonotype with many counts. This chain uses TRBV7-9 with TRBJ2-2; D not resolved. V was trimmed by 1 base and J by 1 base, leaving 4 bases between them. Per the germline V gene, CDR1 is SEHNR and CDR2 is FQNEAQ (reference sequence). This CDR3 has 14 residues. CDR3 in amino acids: CASSLGLNTGELFF. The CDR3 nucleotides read TGTGCCAGCAGCTTAGGACTGAACACCGGGGAGCTGTTTTTT. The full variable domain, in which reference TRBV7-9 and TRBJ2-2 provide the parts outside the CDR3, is DTGVSQNPRHKITKRGQNVTFRCDPISEHNRLYWYRQTLGQGPEFLTYFQNEAQLEKSRLLSDRFSAERPKGSFSTLEIQRTEQGDSAMYLCASSLGLNTGELFFGEGSRLTVL.

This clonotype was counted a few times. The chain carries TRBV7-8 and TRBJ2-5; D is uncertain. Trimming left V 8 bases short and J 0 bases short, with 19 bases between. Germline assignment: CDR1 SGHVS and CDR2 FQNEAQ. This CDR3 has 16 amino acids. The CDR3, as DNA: TGTGCCAGCCCTCCTTCTTCAAGCCAACACCAAGAGACCCAGTACTTC. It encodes CASPPSSSQHQETQYF. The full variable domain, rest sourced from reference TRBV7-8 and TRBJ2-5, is GAGVSQSPRYKVAKRGQDVALRCDPISGHVSLFWYQQALGQGPEFLTYFQNEAQLDKSGLPSDRFFAERPEGSVSTLKIQRTQQEDSAVYLCASPPSSSQHQETQYFGPGTRLLVL.

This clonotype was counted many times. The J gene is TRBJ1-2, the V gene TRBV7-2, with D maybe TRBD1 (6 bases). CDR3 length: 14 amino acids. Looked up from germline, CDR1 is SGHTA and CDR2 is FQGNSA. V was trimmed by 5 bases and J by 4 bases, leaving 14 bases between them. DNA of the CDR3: TGTGCCAGCAGCCCCCGGGAGGGGGGCTATGGCTACACCTTC. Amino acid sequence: CASSPREGGYGYTF.